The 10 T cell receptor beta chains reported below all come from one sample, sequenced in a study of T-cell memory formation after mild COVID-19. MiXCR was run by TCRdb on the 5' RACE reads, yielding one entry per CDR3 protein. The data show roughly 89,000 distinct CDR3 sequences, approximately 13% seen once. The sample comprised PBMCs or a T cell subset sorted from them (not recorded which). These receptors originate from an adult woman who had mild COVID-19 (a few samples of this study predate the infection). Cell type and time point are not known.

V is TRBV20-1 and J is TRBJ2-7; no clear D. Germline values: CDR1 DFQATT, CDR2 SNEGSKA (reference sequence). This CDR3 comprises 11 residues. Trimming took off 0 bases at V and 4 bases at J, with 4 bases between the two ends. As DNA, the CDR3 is TGCAGTGCTAGAGAGGGGTACGAGCAGTACTTC. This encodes CSAREGYEQYF.

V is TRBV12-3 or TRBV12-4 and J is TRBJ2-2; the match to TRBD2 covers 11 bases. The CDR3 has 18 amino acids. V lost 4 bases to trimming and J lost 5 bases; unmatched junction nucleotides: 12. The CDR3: CASSSPSTSGVRTGELFF. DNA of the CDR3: TGTGCCAGCAGTTCGCCCTCGACTAGCGGGGTTCGAACCGGGGAGCTGTTTTTT.

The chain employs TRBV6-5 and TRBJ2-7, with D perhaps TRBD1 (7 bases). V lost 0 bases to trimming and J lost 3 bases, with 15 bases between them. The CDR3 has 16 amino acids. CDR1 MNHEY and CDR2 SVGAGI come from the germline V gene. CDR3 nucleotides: TGTGCCAGCAGTTACTCGATCAGGGGGGTAAACTACGAGCAGTACTTC. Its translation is CASSYSIRGVNYEQYF.

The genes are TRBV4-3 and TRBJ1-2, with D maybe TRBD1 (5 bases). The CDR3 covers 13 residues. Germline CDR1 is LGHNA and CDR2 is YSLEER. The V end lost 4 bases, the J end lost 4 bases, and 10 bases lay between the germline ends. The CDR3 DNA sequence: TGCGCCAGCAGCCCAGAGAGGGGCTATGGCTACACCTTC. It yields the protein CASSPERGYGYTF.

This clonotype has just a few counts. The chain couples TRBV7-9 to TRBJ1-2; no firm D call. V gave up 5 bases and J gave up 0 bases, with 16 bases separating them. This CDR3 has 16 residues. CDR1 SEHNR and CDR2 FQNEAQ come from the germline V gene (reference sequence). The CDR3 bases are TGTGCCAGCAGCCGAGGGCCTGTTGAGTCTAACTATGGCTACACCTTC. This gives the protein CASSRGPVESNYGYTF. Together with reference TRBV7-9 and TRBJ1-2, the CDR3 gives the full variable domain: DTGVSQNPRHKITKRGQNVTFRCDPISEHNRLYWYRQTLGQGPEFLTYFQNEAQLEKSRLLSDRFSAERPKGSFSTLEIQRTEQGDSAMYLCASSRGPVESNYGYTFGSGTRLTVV.

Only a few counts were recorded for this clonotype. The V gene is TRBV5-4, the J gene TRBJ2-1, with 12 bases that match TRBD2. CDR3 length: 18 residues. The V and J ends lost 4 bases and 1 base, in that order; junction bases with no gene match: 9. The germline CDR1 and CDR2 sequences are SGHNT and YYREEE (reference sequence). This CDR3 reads CASSVTSGGLGSYNEQFF. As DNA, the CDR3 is TGTGCCAGCAGCGTCACTAGCGGGGGGCTCGGGTCCTACAATGAGCAGTTCTTC.

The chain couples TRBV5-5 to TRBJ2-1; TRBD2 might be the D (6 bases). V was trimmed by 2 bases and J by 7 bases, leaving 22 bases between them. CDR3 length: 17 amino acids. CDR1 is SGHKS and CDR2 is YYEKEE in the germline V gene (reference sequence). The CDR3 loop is CASSFGAGPPPGNEQFF. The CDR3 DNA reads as TGTGCCAGCAGCTTCGGGGCGGGACCACCCCCTGGGAATGAGCAGTTCTTC.

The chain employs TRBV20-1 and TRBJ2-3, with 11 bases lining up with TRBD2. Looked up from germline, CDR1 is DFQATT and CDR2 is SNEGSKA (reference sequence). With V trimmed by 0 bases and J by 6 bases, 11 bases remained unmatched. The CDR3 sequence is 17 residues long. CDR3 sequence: CSARDGTSGTLWDTQYF. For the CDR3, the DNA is TGCAGTGCTAGAGATGGGACTAGCGGCACACTATGGGATACGCAGTATTTT.

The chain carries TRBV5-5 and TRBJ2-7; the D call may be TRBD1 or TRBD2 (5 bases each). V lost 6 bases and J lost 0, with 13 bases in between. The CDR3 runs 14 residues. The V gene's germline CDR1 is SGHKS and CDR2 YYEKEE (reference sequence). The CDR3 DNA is TGTGCCAGCACGGTGGGACCAAGCTCCTACGAGCAGTACTTC. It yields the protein CASTVGPSSYEQYF.

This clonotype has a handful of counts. CDR3 region: CASSQDPGGHTDTQYF. The CDR3 region has the DNA TGTGCCAGCAGCCAAGACCCGGGGGGGCACACAGATACGCAGTATTTT. V is TRBV4-2 and J is TRBJ2-3; 8 bases are a match to TRBD2. CDR1 and CDR2 (germline): LGHNA, YNFKEQ. The V gene end was trimmed by 0 bases and the J gene end by 2 bases; junction bases not matched to a gene: 4. The CDR3 is made up of 16 amino acids.